These 2 T cell receptor beta chains originate from one sample sequenced in a study of blood T cell repertoires in COVID-19. Repertoires were generated with immunoSEQ multiplex PCR, while TCRdb's copy carries only in-frame clones and drops some. In the table there are some 490,000 clones, approximately 86% of which are singletons. Sequencing was done on a sample of PBMCs or T cells enriched from blood (not recorded which). The source of these receptors is a woman between 55 and 75 years old who had recovered from COVID-19.

The V and J genes are TRBV5-1 and TRBJ1-1; TRBD1 matches 7 bases. From germline, CDR1 is SGHRS and CDR2 YFSETQ. Trimming removed 4 bases from V and 1 base from J; junction bases left unmatched: 10. The CDR3 covers 16 residues. This chain's CDR3 is CASSRGDSNKNTEAFF. The CDR3, as DNA: TGCGCCAGCAGCCGAGGGGACAGTAATAAGAACACTGAAGCTTTCTTT.

The chain joins TRBV3-1 (or the pseudogene TRBV3-2) to TRBJ2-2; D gene unclear. From germline, CDR1 is LGHDT and CDR2 YNNKEL (reference sequence). CDR3 size: 14 residues. Trimming pared 2 bases from V and 2 bases from J, leaving 6 bases between. The CDR3 loop reads CASSQNYNTGELFF. Here the CDR3 DNA reads TGTGCCAGCAGCCAAAACTATAACACCGGGGAGCTGTTTTTT.